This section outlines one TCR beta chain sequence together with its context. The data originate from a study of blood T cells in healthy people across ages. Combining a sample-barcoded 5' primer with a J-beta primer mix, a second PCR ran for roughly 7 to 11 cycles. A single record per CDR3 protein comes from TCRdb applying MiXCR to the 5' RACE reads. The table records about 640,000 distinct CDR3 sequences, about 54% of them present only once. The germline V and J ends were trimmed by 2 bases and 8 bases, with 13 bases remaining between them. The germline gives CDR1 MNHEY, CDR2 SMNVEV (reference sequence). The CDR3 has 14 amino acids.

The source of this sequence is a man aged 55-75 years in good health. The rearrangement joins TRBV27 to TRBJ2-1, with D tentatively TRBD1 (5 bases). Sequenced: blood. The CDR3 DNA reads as TGTGCCAGCAGTTTACGGGCAGGGTACGATGAGCAGTTCTTC. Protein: CASSLRAGYDEQFF.